The sequence of this T cell receptor beta chain was determined in a study of Tregs in tolerant kidney transplant recipients. The V and J ends lost 5 bases and 1 base respectively, with 20 bases between them. In germline, CDR1 is SGHAT, CDR2 FQNNGV. The CDR3 is 17 residues long. Notes on the study in general: Tolerant patients' donor-specific Tregs expanded beyond overall Tregs, suggesting antigen-driven growth. Few patients were studied, so findings need validation in larger groups. Biological reproducibility was not directly addressed, but technical replication error appeared minimal.

Assay: immunoSEQ multiplex PCR; the TCRdb copy retains only in-frame clones and omits some. The sample shows more than 60,000 clones, 80% to 90% of them seen only once. This clone was counted between two and nine times. Antigen unknown. Sample: Tregs from blood, taken before the transplant. This chain connects TRBV11-2 to TRBJ1-1; perhaps TRBD1 as D (6 bases). This receptor was obtained from a human donor who received a combined kidney and bone marrow transplant. The chain's CDR3 is CASSPQGGFRGNTEAFF. DNA for the CDR3: TGTGCCAGCAGCCCCCAAGGGGGTTTCCGGGGGAACACTGAAGCTTTCTTT.